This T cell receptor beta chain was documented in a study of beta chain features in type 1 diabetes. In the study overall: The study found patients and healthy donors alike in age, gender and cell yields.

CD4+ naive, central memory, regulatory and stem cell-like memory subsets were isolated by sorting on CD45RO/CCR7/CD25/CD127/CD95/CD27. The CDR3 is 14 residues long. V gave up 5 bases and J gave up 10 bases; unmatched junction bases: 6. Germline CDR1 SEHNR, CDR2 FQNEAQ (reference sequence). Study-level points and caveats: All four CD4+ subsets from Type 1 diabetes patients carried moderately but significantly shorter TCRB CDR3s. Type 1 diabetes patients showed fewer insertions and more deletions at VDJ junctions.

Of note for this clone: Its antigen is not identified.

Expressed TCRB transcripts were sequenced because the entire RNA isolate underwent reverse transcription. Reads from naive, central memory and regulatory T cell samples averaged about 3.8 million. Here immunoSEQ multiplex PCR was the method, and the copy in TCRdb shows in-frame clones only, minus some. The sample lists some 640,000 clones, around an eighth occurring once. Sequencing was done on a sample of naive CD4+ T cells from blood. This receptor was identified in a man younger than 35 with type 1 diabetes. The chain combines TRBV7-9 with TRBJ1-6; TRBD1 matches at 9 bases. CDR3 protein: CASSQGQGGSPLHF. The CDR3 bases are TGTGCCAGCAGCCAGGGACAGGGAGGCTCACCCCTCCACTTT.